The 20 T cell receptor beta chains below all came from one sample that was sequenced in a study of T cells after yellow fever vaccination. TCRdb called the 5' RACE reads again in MiXCR, with one record for every CDR3 protein. The sample yields 27,000 or so distinct CDR3 sequences, under 4.5% seen once. Sequencing used CD8+ T cells sorted from PBMCs, obtained 5 days after the yellow fever booster vaccination. The source of these receptors is a man aged 25 to 40 who received the YFV17D yellow fever vaccine.

The table lists this clonotype with many counts. This chain uses TRBV7-6 with TRBJ2-3, with 11 bases that match TRBD1. The CDR3 loop spans 17 amino acids. J was trimmed by 2 bases and V by 4 bases; bases with no gene match: 8. Germline V lookup: CDR1 SGHVS, CDR2 FNYEAQ. CDR3 in amino acids: CASSSPRTGGFTDTQYF. The CDR3 nucleotides read TGTGCCAGCAGCTCCCCGCGGACAGGGGGCTTCACAGATACGCAGTATTTT.

This clonotype was detected ten times or more. The chain couples TRBV30 to TRBJ1-1; D might be TRBD1 (5 bases). Trimming shortened V by 5 bases and J by 8 bases, and 9 bases separated the two germline ends. The germline CDR1 and CDR2 sequences are GTSNPN and SVGIG (reference sequence). This CDR3 region has 10 residues. The CDR3 spells CAWDRTEAFF. DNA of the CDR3: TGTGCCTGGGACAGAACCGAAGCTTTCTTT.

This rearrangement joins TRBV5-4 to TRBJ1-5; D gene ambiguous. The CDR3 runs 15 residues. The germline V gene encodes CDR1 SGHNT and CDR2 YYREEE (reference sequence). V lost 4 bases and J lost 5, with 16 bases in between. The CDR3 DNA is TGTGCCAGCAGCCTTTATGGAGGGTGCGATCAGCCCCAGCATTTT. Translated: CASSLYGGCDQPQHF.

This clonotype occurred many times. CDR3 amino acids: CASSPGPMNTEAFF. Here the CDR3 DNA reads TGCGCCAGCAGCCCTGGGCCGATGAACACTGAAGCTTTCTTT. J is TRBJ1-1 and V is TRBV5-1; unclear D gene. The length of the CDR3 is 14 residues. Trimming removed 4 bases from V and 0 bases from J, with 10 bases in between. Germline V lookup: CDR1 SGHRS, CDR2 YFSETQ. Full variable domain (remainder filled in from reference TRBV5-1 and TRBJ1-1): KAGVTQTPRYLIKTRGQQVTLSCSPISGHRSVSWYQQTPGQGLQFLFEYFSETQRNKGNFPGRFSGRQFSNSRSEMNVSTLELGDSALYLCASSPGPMNTEAFFGQGTRLTVV.

This clonotype was seen many times. The J gene is TRBJ2-5, the V gene TRBV6-5; D gene ambiguous. V dropped 2 bases and J dropped 1 base, with 11 bases sitting between them. Germline CDR1 and CDR2: MNHEY and SVGAGI. This CDR3 is 15 amino acids long. In nucleotides, the CDR3 is TGTGCCAGCAGTTACGTCGGTCTCTCCCAAGAGACCCAGTACTTC. Protein: CASSYVGLSQETQYF.

CDR3 amino acids: CAQTSGSFETQYF. The CDR3 DNA follows: TGTGCCCAGACTAGCGGGAGTTTCGAGACCCAGTACTTC. The chain combines TRBV30 with TRBJ2-5, with 12 bases identical to TRBD2. V lost 8 bases and J lost 5; bases outside the gene matches: 6. The CDR3 is 13 residues long. Germline CDR1 is GTSNPN and CDR2 is SVGIG (reference sequence).

Ten or more counts support this clonotype. The V call is TRBV29-1, the J call TRBJ2-7, with D perhaps TRBD1 (5 bases). Germline V gene data show CDR1 as SQVTM and CDR2 as ANQGSEA. The V and J ends lost 5 bases and 4 bases respectively, with 12 bases between them. The CDR3 covers 12 residues. The CDR3 loop is CSVRTINYEQYF. The CDR3, as DNA: TGCAGCGTTCGGACAATTAATTACGAGCAGTACTTC.

This clonotype was seen more than once but under ten times. This rearrangement joins TRBV19 to TRBJ2-2; D is perhaps TRBD1 (7 bases). The V end was cut by 3 bases, the J end by 6 bases, with 20 bases between. CDR3 length: 17 residues. Germline CDR1 LNHDA, CDR2 SQIVND (reference sequence). The CDR3 sequence: CASSIWPQGGFPGELFF. Here the CDR3 DNA reads TGTGCCAGTAGTATCTGGCCCCAGGGGGGATTTCCCGGGGAGCTGTTTTTT.

This clonotype was picked up many times. The V and J genes are TRBV6-5 and TRBJ2-7, with D tentatively TRBD1 or TRBD2 (6 bases each). The CDR3 is 15 residues long. V lost 7 bases, J lost 4 bases, and 20 bases lay in between. Germline-derived CDR1 and CDR2 are MNHEY and SVGAGI. CDR3 in DNA: TGTGCCAGCACGTCGGGTGAGGGGGGTCCATACGAGCAGTACTTC. Residues: CASTSGEGGPYEQYF.

For this clonotype: An end of the junction differs from the germline gene, which may be a read error. The V call is TRBV6-2 or TRBV6-3, the J call TRBJ2-1; perhaps TRBD2 as D (5 bases). Germline CDR1 is MNHEY and CDR2 is SVGEGT. This CDR3 region has 12 residues. The CDR3 loop reads CVSSLAHNEQFF. The CDR3, as DNA: TGTGTCAGCTCGCTAGCCCACAATGAGCAGTTCTTC.

This clonotype showed up many times. This chain connects TRBV20-1 to TRBJ2-1, with TRBD2 identical over 10 bases. CDR3 length equals 20 residues. Germline V gene data show CDR1 as DFQATT and CDR2 as SNEGSKA (reference sequence). Trimming at V came to 2 bases and at J to 9 bases, leaving 25 bases not matched to a gene. This CDR3 is CSARHTGHGVSGRAGSEQFF. The CDR3 DNA reads TGCAGTGCTAGACATACCGGACACGGAGTAAGCGGGAGGGCCGGTTCTGAGCAGTTCTTC.

This clonotype was recorded many times. The chain joins TRBV27 to TRBJ2-5, with 8 bases that match TRBD1. V dropped 1 base and J dropped 0; count of bases not matched to a gene: 10. The germline CDR1 and CDR2 sequences are MNHEY and SMNVEV (reference sequence). The CDR3 is 18 amino acids. This chain's CDR3 is CASSLYPPGTGYQETQYF. CDR3 coding DNA: TGTGCCAGCAGTTTATACCCCCCCGGGACAGGATACCAAGAGACCCAGTACTTC.

Ten or more counts support this clonotype. The rearrangement links TRBV20-1 to TRBJ2-1; D unclear. The length of the CDR3 is 12 residues. Germline CDR1 DFQATT, CDR2 SNEGSKA (reference sequence). V lost 3 bases and J 12 bases, leaving 15 bases between the germline ends. The CDR3: CSARVSPGWQFF. The DNA of the CDR3 is TGCAGTGCTAGGGTTAGCCCCGGGTGGCAGTTCTTC.

This clonotype was seen at least ten times. This rearrangement joins TRBV29-1 to TRBJ2-1; unclear D gene. Trimming removed 4 bases from V and 1 base from J, with 8 bases in between. From germline, CDR1 is SQVTM and CDR2 ANQGSEA. CDR3 size: 13 residues. The CDR3 region is CSVGHVSYNEQFF. Here the CDR3 DNA reads TGCAGCGTTGGACACGTGTCCTACAATGAGCAGTTCTTC.

This clonotype was seen repeatedly, ten times or more. The chain has TRBV12-3 or TRBV12-4 and TRBJ2-7; 12 nucleotides align to TRBD2. Germline trimming cut 5 bases from V and 10 bases from J; bases unmatched to any gene: 9. This CDR3 is 14 amino acids long. CDR3 protein: CASSPGTSGWAQYF. The DNA for the CDR3 is TGTGCCAGCAGTCCCGGGACTAGCGGGTGGGCTCAGTACTTC.

This clonotype was detected many times. The chain links TRBV20-1 to TRBJ2-5; TRBD2 matches at 8 bases. This CDR3 region has 15 residues. From germline, CDR1 is DFQATT and CDR2 SNEGSKA (reference sequence). With V trimmed by 1 base and J by 4 bases, 8 bases remained unmatched. The CDR3 spells CSARVIGLATETQYF. In DNA, the CDR3 is TGCAGTGCTAGAGTTATTGGACTAGCAACAGAGACCCAGTACTTC.

This clonotype was found many times. This chain uses TRBV30 with TRBJ1-3; D ambiguous. V lost 3 bases and J 3 bases, leaving 9 bases between the germline ends. This CDR3 comprises 13 residues. CDR1 and CDR2 (germline): GTSNPN, SVGIG (reference sequence). The CDR3 reads CAWSRPNGNTIYF. The DNA for the CDR3 is TGTGCCTGGAGCCGGCCCAATGGAAACACCATATATTTT.

This clonotype occurred many times. This sequence joins TRBV20-1 and TRBJ2-7; unclear D gene. Germline V gives CDR1 DFQATT, CDR2 SNEGSKA (reference sequence). CDR3 length equals 13 residues. The germline V and J ends were trimmed by 3 bases and 2 bases, with 11 bases remaining between them. The CDR3 DNA reads as TGCAGTGCTAGCGACCATAGAGCCTACGAGCAGTACTTC. Translation: CSASDHRAYEQYF.

At least ten counts were recorded for this clonotype. The gene calls are TRBV25-1 and TRBJ2-5; TRBD1 agrees at 10 bases. The germline gives CDR1 MGHDK, CDR2 SYGVNS. The ends lost 0 bases at V and 5 bases at J; junction bases unmatched: 3. This CDR3 is built from 15 residues. Written as DNA, the CDR3 is TGTGCCAGCAGTGAATATAGGACAGGGGGGGAGACCCAGTACTTC. Its protein product is CASSEYRTGGETQYF. The full variable domain, with the rest looked up from reference TRBV25-1 and TRBJ2-5, is EADIYQTPRYLVIGTGKKITLECSQTMGHDKMYWYQQDPGMELHLIHYSYGVNSTEKGDLSSESTVSRIRTEHFPLTLESARPSHTSQYLCASSEYRTGGETQYFGPGTRLLVL.

This clonotype was seen at least ten times. V gene TRBV28 combines with J gene TRBJ2-1; 11 nucleotides agree with TRBD2. CDR3 size: 17 residues. Trimming cost V 6 bases and J 8 bases; bases outside gene matches: 15. The V gene's germline CDR1 is MDHEN and CDR2 SYDVKM. The CDR3 DNA sequence: TGTGCCAGCAGATACCTTGGGCTAGCGGGAGGTGGCGATGAGCAGTTCTTC. It yields the protein CASRYLGLAGGGDEQFF.